These T cell receptor beta chains were read from a single sample in a study of PD-1 blockade in classical Hodgkin lymphoma. The table came from immunoSEQ multiplex PCR; TCRdb's copy has only in-frame clones and leaves some out. The data show more than 140,000 clones, less than 80% seen once. Sequencing used peripheral blood mononuclear cells (PBMCs), obtained before the second cycle of nivolumab. The receptors were gathered from a human donor with classical Hodgkin lymphoma. Both conserved end residues are part of each CDR3.

V gene | CDR3 protein
TRBV19 | CASSMAGYWIRDSPLHF
TRBV2 | CASSTSGGARTYNEQFF
TRBV7-2 | CASSSTGTGSGGYTF
TRBV9 | CASSVAPLTGNTEAFF
TRBV20-1 | CSASGQETQYF
TRBV5-1 | CASRGQGLRTDTQYF
TRBV29-1 | CSAMTGTGGGYTF
TRBV29-1 | CSVGGWGNTEAFF
TRBV5-1 | CASSLQADYGYTF
TRBV5-1 | CATRGESEGYTF
TRBV28 | CASSILRGGGYTF
TRBV6-6 | CASSHLQGSSGNTIYF
TRBV4-1 | CASSQGQVWNNEQFF
TRBV10-3 | CAISDSVLEGYTF
TRBV11-2 | CASSLGTGTSPLHF
TRBV18 | CASSKRASGNTGELFF
TRBV6-5 | CASSWDRVRYGYTF
TRBV19 | CASSRDRANTEAFF
TRBV7-6 | CASTGPGQGIGGGEKLFF
TRBV19 | CASRTGGRGLANYGYTF
TRBV7-9 | CASSLVGRGGYTF
TRBV18 | CASSIATGPYEQYF
TRBV5-1 | CASAFEPRPGQGMVEQYF
TRBV5-1 | CASRLVGSSGNTIYF
TRBV9 | CASSVGGGNTIYF
TRBV25-1 | CASSEGGAGRREQYF
TRBV7-3 | CASSPQAGPYEQYF
TRBV2 | CASVRAGGNEKLFF
TRBV11-1 | CASSSGLLVEQYF
TRBV6-1 | CASSVRLAGGPGDTQYF
TRBV5-1 | CASSASPGLAGGGFEQFF
TRBV5-4 | CASSRRDRGSDTQYF
TRBV7-3 | CASSLMATSFPRTDTQYF
TRBV7-2 | CASSPRLAGGRDTQYF
TRBV11-2 | CASSYTVSGANVLTF
TRBV7-9 | CASSSSEKLFF
TRBV6-4 | CANVPNTEAFF
TRBV5-6 | CASSLNRRGDEQYF
TRBV10-3 | CAISESHHRGFQPTINNSPLHF
TRBV6-5 | CASNPTGGNTIYF
TRBV7-9 | CASSLAAGTSYSYEQYF
TRBV5-4 | CASSSTGTGIYYGYTF
TRBV20-1 | CSAHVNNEQFF
TRBV10-1 | CASSLPGQGYEQYF
TRBV5-1 | CASSSYTSGRAREQYF
TRBV27 | CASSLLQGAAEAFF
TRBV5-1 | CASSLGTSMSTDTQYF
TRBV18 | CASSPRRPRGIEIQYF
TRBV6-5 | CASTSLVPPEAFF